The TCR beta chain described here comes from a study of T cells in Graves' hyperthyroidism and ophthalmopathy. Findings and caveats of the study: Within blood appeared most thyroid clonotypes that had expanded above 0.001. Using 13 V-J features, a model discriminated ophthalmopathy from stable hyperthyroidism.

Germline V gene data show CDR1 as MDHEN and CDR2 as SYDVKM. This CDR3 is 14 amino acids long. Trimming left V 3 bases short and J 4 bases short, with 12 bases between. Researchers amplified the TCR beta CDR3 regions from RNA transcripts. HTBI primers were employed in a first-round RT-PCR of the TCR CDR3. TCRdb used MiXCR to reprocess the multiplex PCR reads, holding one entry per CDR3 protein. Among fewer than 700,000 distinct CDR3 sequences, 15% to 20% were seen once, and the ten largest hold 3.8%. Graves' hyperthyroidism was deemed stable absent ophthalmopathy progression within 18 months. At least ten counts were recorded for this clonotype. Its cognate antigen is unknown.

The receptor was isolated from a woman aged 30 to 39 with Graves' hyperthyroidism. Specimen: blood. The chain is built from TRBV28 and TRBJ1-2; D unclear. Here the CDR3 DNA reads TGTGCCAGCAGTTTTCGAGGGCCCGTCTATGGCTACACCTTC. Residues: CASSFRGPVYGYTF.